These T cell receptor beta chains were read from a single sample in a study of shared clonotypes between healthy human individuals. The repertoire was sequenced with immunoSEQ multiplex PCR; TCRdb's copy has only in-frame clones and lacks some. The table shows millions of clones, with approximately 94% occurring only once. The specimen sequenced was naive CD8+ T cells sorted from blood. The receptors here all came from a young man in good health. The CDR3 runs from the conserved cysteine through the conserved F or W.

TRBJ2-2	TRBV4-3	CASSEGLVSTGELFF
TRBJ2-1	TRBV6-5	CASSSSSYNEQFF
TRBJ1-2	TRBV7-9	CASSLIAGGADGYTF
TRBJ2-7	TRBV30	CAWSVDYVQYF
TRBJ1-2	TRBV4-1	CASSPAGDPGYTF
TRBJ2-7	TRBV2	CASSESLRVYEQYF
TRBJ1-5	TRBV19	CASNEDGKLNQPQHF
TRBJ2-1	TRBV4-1	CASSQAGGPSYNEQFF
TRBJ2-3	TRBV28	CASSSYLQGTSDTQYF
TRBJ2-3	TRBV9	CASSFSGGNTDTQYF
TRBJ1-2	TRBV9	CASRDHRQGWHGYTF
TRBJ2-7	TRBV9	CASSLAGVAYEQYF
TRBJ2-2	TRBV19	CASSISVFRPTGELFF
TRBJ1-1	TRBV13	CASSSIGVEGAFF
TRBJ1-1	TRBV5-1	CASSLSGTEAFF
TRBJ2-7	TRBV19	CASSPAAGYEQYF
TRBJ2-1	TRBV10-1	CASSEVAGAEQFF
TRBJ2-1	TRBV4-3	CASSQVRGFYNEQFF
TRBJ2-7	TRBV4-3	CASSQVYDSYSYEQYF
TRBJ1-1	TRBV5-1	CASSLAGQGLNTEAFF
TRBJ2-2	TRBV4-1	CASSQDHGELFF
TRBJ2-1	TRBV7-9	CASSSRDSAYNEQFF
TRBJ2-7	TRBV7-6	CASSAPNGTGLREQYF
TRBJ2-7	TRBV2	CASTDGYYEQYF
TRBJ1-1	TRBV6-5	CASILSPTEAFF